This T cell receptor (beta chain) was sequenced for a study of blood T cell repertoires in COVID-19. Study-level background: Samples taken during acute and convalescent COVID-19 were collected in the United States, Italy and Spain. Nucleic acid was either cDNA or gDNA, and it came from T cells, B-cell-depleted T cells, or PBMCs.

Deletions cut 4 bases from V and 6 bases from J, with 15 bases between. The CDR3 is made up of 14 amino acids. CDR1 is SNHLY and CDR2 is FYNNEI in the germline V gene. In the authors' workflow: Amplification from reference gene primers served as the basis for estimated nucleated cell counts. Some clones are missing from TCRdb's copy, which holds only in-frame ones; the method was immunoSEQ multiplex PCR. Clone size and V and J calls were adopted from that table, with D and trimming inferred from the DNA. Found here are approximately 170,000 clones, about 87% of them singletons; the top ten hold 2.5% to 3%.

V and J are TRBV2 and TRBJ1-2; no clear D. The material sequenced was peripheral blood. This receptor was obtained from a woman of 80 years or more with COVID-19, enrolled during active disease. DNA of the CDR3: TGTGCCAGCAGTGGGGCGACGGCCGCCGATGGCTACACCTTC. Residues: CASSGATAADGYTF.